One and the same sample provided the 11 T cell receptor beta chains below, sequenced in a study of response to subunit inactivated influenza vaccine. TCRdb reprocessed the RT-PCR reads with MiXCR, giving one entry per CDR3 protein. The sample lists 430,000 or so distinct CDR3 sequences; approximately 11% were seen once. The specimen comprised PBMCs from blood, sampled roughly 48 days after vaccination. These receptors all stem from a man aged 45-60 years who received an inactivated influenza vaccine.

The table lists this clonotype with a few counts. The rearrangement uses TRBV28 and TRBJ2-2; 16 nucleotides align to TRBD2. The CDR3 consists of 21 residues. Germline V gene lookup returns CDR1 MDHEN and CDR2 SYDVKM. The junction had 13 bases not matched to a gene; V was cut back by 3 bases and J by 3 bases. For the CDR3, the DNA is TGTGCCAGCAGTTTTCCCCAGGGACTAGCGGGAGGGCGGGCTCACACCGGGGAGCTGTTTTTT. Translation: CASSFPQGLAGGRAHTGELFF.

This clonotype was seen many times. The chain joins TRBV15 to TRBJ2-7; D might be TRBD1 (5 bases). CDR1 is LNHNV, CDR2 YYDKDF, per germline (reference sequence). V was pared by 0 bases and J by 2 bases, with 11 bases between. This CDR3 has 15 residues. The CDR3 sequence is CATSREKGITYEQYF. Written as DNA, the CDR3 is TGTGCCACCAGCAGAGAGAAGGGGATTACCTACGAGCAGTACTTC. The entire variable domain, with the rest obtained from reference TRBV15 and TRBJ2-7, is as follows: DAMVIQNPRYQVTQFGKPVTLSCSQTLNHNVMYWYQQKSSQAPKLLFHYYDKDFNNEADTPDNFQSRRPNTSFCFLDIRSPGLGDTAMYLCATSREKGITYEQYFGPGTRLTVT.

This clonotype was recorded at least ten times. The chain is built from TRBV7-9 and TRBJ1-4, with D possibly being TRBD1 (6 bases). The CDR3 loop spans 14 amino acids. Per the germline V gene, CDR1 is SEHNR and CDR2 is FQNEAQ (reference sequence). V was cut by 1 base and J by 7 bases, with 10 bases left in between. For the CDR3, the DNA is TGTGCCAGCAGCTTAGGACAGGCGAGTGAAAAACTGTTTTTT. Encoded protein: CASSLGQASEKLFF. The full variable domain, its missing parts supplied by reference TRBV7-9 and TRBJ1-4, is DTGVSQNPRHKITKRGQNVTFRCDPISEHNRLYWYRQTLGQGPEFLTYFQNEAQLEKSRLLSDRFSAERPKGSFSTLEIQRTEQGDSAMYLCASSLGQASEKLFFGSGTQLSVL.

This clonotype was seen more than once but under ten times. The genes are TRBV5-1 and TRBJ2-3; no clear D gene. V gave up 0 bases and J gave up 7 bases, with 18 bases separating them. Germline V gene data show CDR1 as SGHRS and CDR2 as YFSETQ. The CDR3 is 16 residues long. The CDR3 sequence is CASSLVGQIAHNTQYF. The CDR3 DNA reads TGCGCCAGCAGCTTGGTAGGCCAGATCGCCCACAATACGCAGTATTTT.

The chain couples TRBV6-2 or TRBV6-3 to TRBJ2-7; the D gene is possibly TRBD2 (5 bases). The CDR3 sequence is 15 residues long. The V end lost 8 bases, the J end lost 2 bases, and 19 bases lay between the germline ends. CDR1 is MNHEY, CDR2 SVGEGT, per germline. The CDR3 region has the DNA TGTGCCAGCTCCCCGGGGAGACAATCCGCCTACGAGCAGTACTTC. It is translated as CASSPGRQSAYEQYF.

This clonotype was detected a few times. The chain carries TRBV3-1 and TRBJ2-1; the D is unclear. V gave up 0 bases and J gave up 0 bases, with 12 bases separating them. Germline-derived CDR1 and CDR2 are LGHDT and YNNKEL (reference sequence). The CDR3 is 17 residues long. The CDR3 coding sequence is TGTGCCAGCAGCCAAGATGCCCTACCGAGCTCCTACAATGAGCAGTTCTTC. Its protein is CASSQDALPSSYNEQFF.

CDR3 in DNA: TGCAGTGCCCGGACAGCGATAGGCCAAGAGACCCAGTACTTC. Translating it yields CSARTAIGQETQYF. The chain links TRBV20-1 to TRBJ2-5; a possible D gene is TRBD1 (6 bases). The V gene lost 6 bases and the J gene lost 1 base, with 15 bases spanning the gap. The CDR3 extends over 14 amino acids. Germline V CDR1 and CDR2: DFQATT, SNEGSKA (reference sequence).

Ten or more counts support this clonotype. The V gene is TRBV5-1, the J gene TRBJ1-4, with D possibly TRBD1 on 6 matching bases. Trimming left V 7 bases short and J 7 bases short, with 17 bases between. The CDR3 sequence is 14 residues long. CDR1 is SGHRS, CDR2 YFSETQ, per germline. This CDR3 is CASSWGDTFEKLFF. In nucleotides, the CDR3 is TGCGCCAGCTCGTGGGGGGACACGTTTGAAAAACTGTTTTTT.

This clonotype showed up just a few times. The chain combines TRBV5-1 with TRBJ2-3, with TRBD2 identical over 7 bases. This CDR3 spans 15 amino acids. CDR1 and CDR2 (germline): SGHRS, YFSETQ. V shed 4 bases, J shed 1 base, and the junction held 6 bases outside the gene matches. The CDR3 loop reads CASSLGTTGTDTQYF. DNA for the CDR3: TGCGCCAGCAGCCTAGGGACTACTGGCACAGATACGCAGTATTTT. Supplemented by reference TRBV5-1 and TRBJ2-3, the full variable domain reads KAGVTQTPRYLIKTRGQQVTLSCSPISGHRSVSWYQQTPGQGLQFLFEYFSETQRNKGNFPGRFSGRQFSNSRSEMNVSTLELGDSALYLCASSLGTTGTDTQYFGPGTRLTVL.

This sequence joins TRBV10-3 and TRBJ2-5, with D perhaps given as TRBD1 or TRBD2 (7 bases each). CDR1 is ENHRY and CDR2 is SYGVKD in the germline V gene. The V and J ends lost 7 bases and 2 bases respectively, with 17 bases between them. This CDR3 is 15 amino acids long. In DNA form, the CDR3 reads TGTGCCATCAACCGACAGGGAGGGGGGCAAGAGACCCAGTACTTC. Its protein product is CAINRQGGGQETQYF.

This clonotype was detected only a few times. V gene TRBV4-3 combines with J gene TRBJ1-6; D might be TRBD1 (6 bases). The CDR3 covers 16 residues. V lost 0 bases and J lost 10, with 16 bases in between. Looked up from germline, CDR1 is LGHNA and CDR2 is YSLEER. The CDR3 region is CASSQDGSGARSPLHF. The DNA for the CDR3 is TGCGCCAGCAGCCAAGATGGATCGGGGGCTCGGTCACCCCTCCACTTT.